This TCR beta chain stems from a study of blood T cell repertoires in COVID-19. The authors' processing: Estimates of nucleated cell counts were drawn from the amplification of reference gene primers. Libraries were prepared by immunoSEQ multiplex PCR; TCRdb keeps only in-frame clonotypes and omits some of them. V and J calls and clone size are copied from that table; D and trimming were computed from the DNA. This sample yields some 180,000 clones, of which about 90% are seen a single time; roughly 0.6% belongs to the top ten. Sequencing input: peripheral blood. The clonotype originates from a man aged 45-65 years with acute or convalescent COVID-19.

Here the CDR3 reads CASRRLANTGELFF. CDR3 coding DNA: TGTGCCAGCCGGCGGCTAGCGAACACCGGGGAGCTGTTTTTT. The chain links TRBV3-1 (or the pseudogene TRBV3-2) to TRBJ2-2, with D hard to call. From germline, CDR1 is LGHDT and CDR2 YNNKEL (reference sequence). This CDR3 spans 14 amino acids. Trimming shortened V by 8 bases and J by 0 bases, and 10 bases separated the two germline ends.